The clone carrying this T cell receptor beta chain was found a few times. Its specificity is not known. The stimulus was lysate of CMV-infected fibroblasts, around 9.3 ug/mL. Sorted nonresponding memory CD4+ T cells were CD40L-negative, CD69-negative, CD45RO-high. The CDR3 is 16 residues long. Germline CDR1 reads SGHNT; CDR2 reads YYREEE (reference sequence). Trimming cost V 0 bases and J 0 bases, with 9 bases left between them. The record originates from a study of persistence of HIV-infected CD4 T cells. Sequencing used immunoSEQ version 4 in survey mode. TCRdb's table, derived via immunoSEQ multiplex PCR, lists solely in-frame clones and lacks some. The sample includes 25,000 to 30,000 clones, around 80% of them seen just once.

Source: CD4+ T cells sorted from PBMCs after roughly 18-hour stimulation, taken from a patient who received antiretroviral therapy. The origin of this receptor is an adult man with HIV who was CMV-seropositive. V and J are TRBV5-4 and TRBJ2-2; D may be TRBD1 or TRBD2 (6 bases each). This chain's CDR3 is CASSLEGGPNTGELFF. The DNA for the CDR3 is TGTGCCAGCAGCTTGGAGGGGGGACCGAACACCGGGGAGCTGTTTTTT.